The 5 T cell receptor beta chains below all came from one sample that was sequenced in a study of T cell responses to AZD1222 COVID-19 vaccine. TCRdb's copy holds only in-frame clones and misses some; the assay was immunoSEQ multiplex PCR. The sample consists of 150,000 to 170,000 clones, approximately 87% of them appearing once. The sequenced sample was peripheral blood, obtained on day 0 of MenACWY control vaccination. All receptors come from an adult in good health.

The gene calls are TRBV29-1 and TRBJ1-1; D is uncertain. In germline, CDR1 is SQVTM, CDR2 ANQGSEA. The CDR3 totals 13 residues. Between the trimmed V and J ends, which lost 7 bases and 1 base, there was a span of 13 bases. CDR3 DNA sequence: TGCAGCGGGATTAGACAAAAGAACACTGAAGCTTTCTTT. Encoded protein: CSGIRQKNTEAFF. Combining the CDR3 with reference TRBV29-1 and TRBJ1-1 gives the whole variable domain SAVISQKPSRDICQRGTSLTIQCQVDSQVTMMFWYRQQPGQSLTLIATANQGSEATYESGFVIDKFPISRPNLTFSTLTVSNMSPEDSSIYLCSGIRQKNTEAFFGQGTRLTVV.

This chain joins TRBV5-1 and TRBJ2-1; TRBD2 aligns across 12 bases. There are 16 residues in the CDR3. Germline V gene sequence: CDR1 SGHRS, CDR2 YFSETQ. Trimming cost V 4 bases and J 9 bases; bases outside gene matches: 11. The CDR3 here is CASSARSSGGAFEQFF. Written as DNA, the CDR3 is TGCGCCAGCAGCGCGCGCTCTAGCGGGGGGGCGTTTGAGCAGTTCTTC. The full variable domain, with the rest looked up from reference TRBV5-1 and TRBJ2-1, is KAGVTQTPRYLIKTRGQQVTLSCSPISGHRSVSWYQQTPGQGLQFLFEYFSETQRNKGNFPGRFSGRQFSNSRSEMNVSTLELGDSALYLCASSARSSGGAFEQFFGPGTRLTVL.

This chain uses TRBV6-1 with TRBJ1-3; D is possibly TRBD1 (5 bases). This CDR3 region has 18 residues. Germline V gene lookup returns CDR1 MNHNS and CDR2 SASEGT. V gave up 4 bases and J gave up 0 bases, with 19 bases separating them. CDR3 in DNA: TGTGCCAGCAGTGGTTTCGCTTCAGGGAACCCCTCTGGAAACACCATATATTTT. This codes for CASSGFASGNPSGNTIYF.

The J gene is TRBJ2-2, the V gene TRBV28, with D perhaps matching TRBD1 (6 bases). Germline V CDR1 and CDR2: MDHEN, SYDVKM. CDR3 size: 16 residues. Trimming cost V 3 bases and J 6 bases, with 17 bases left between them. The CDR3 DNA reads as TGTGCCAGCAGTTTGGGACCCCAGGGGCCGGCCGGGGAGCTGTTTTTT. Translation: CASSLGPQGPAGELFF. Complete variable domain (other parts from reference TRBV28 and TRBJ2-2): DVKVTQSSRYLVKRTGEKVFLECVQDMDHENMFWYRQDPGLGLRLIYFSYDVKMKEKGDIPEGYSVSREKKERFSLILESASTNQTSMYLCASSLGPQGPAGELFFGEGSRLTVL.

This rearrangement joins TRBV6-1 to TRBJ1-3; D remains ambiguous. Deletions cut 8 bases from V and 0 bases from J, with 14 bases between. CDR3 length: 15 residues. Germline V CDR1 and CDR2: MNHNS, SASEGT. The DNA for the CDR3 is TGTGCCAGCGGGCCCCGAACAAGCTCTGGAAACACCATATATTTT. It codes for CASGPRTSSGNTIYF.